This entry concerns a single TCR beta chain. Its specificity is not known. The CDR3 spans 19 residues. This entry belongs to a study of T cell responses to AZD1222 COVID-19 vaccine. Study-wide background: Second doses were pooled across both intervals (about 4 or about 12 weeks).

General study findings and limits: Repertoire collection took place solely once the T cell response had peaked. Clonal diversity was possibly underestimated, and the donors were mostly white British, with more females. Regions 160-218 and 743-854 held dominance among vaccine-associated CD4 TCRs, which spanned spike.

Sequenced by immunoSEQ multiplex PCR; TCRdb stores in-frame clones only, minus some. The sample has under 150,000 clones, 80% to 95% seen once. This receptor was obtained from an adult in good health. The sample in question was peripheral blood, obtained on day 0 of AZD1222 vaccination. The V gene is TRBV12-2, the J gene TRBJ1-3. TRBV12-2 is a recognized pseudogene. CDR3 residues: CASRLGRGGVHDKGNTIYF. CDR3 DNA: TGTGCAAGTCGCTTGGGGCGTGGAGGGGTTCACGATAAAGGAAACACCATATATTTT.